This TCR beta chain was recovered during a study of T cells in Graves' hyperthyroidism and ophthalmopathy (dated by TCRdb to between 2018 and 2021). Broadly, across the study: Peripheral blood samples were taken at initial diagnosis, before any treatment was given. To identify distinguishing TCR V-J signatures, a discovery cohort of 95 to 100 patients was used, comprising some 43 with Graves' ophthalmopathy and roughly 60 with stable Graves' hyperthyroidism. Prospective prediction of ophthalmopathy was tested in an independent validation cohort consisting of 18 to 20 hyperthyroidism patients and some 17 patients who later progressed to ophthalmopathy. The roughly 90 discovery patients were divided at random into training and test sets in a 7:3 ratio. The study also compared thyroid tissue and blood T-cell repertoires from five or six Graves' hyperthyroidism patients. Once sampling was done, hyperthyroidism patients were given methimazole at a starting dose of 30 mg daily, whereas ophthalmopathy patients were given high-dose intravenous methylprednisolone. The paper describes TCR Vbeta CDR3 sequencing of roughly 130 peripheral blood samples, made up of roughly 45 ophthalmopathy patients, approximately 73 hyperthyroidism patients and 17 progressor patients.

This clonotype has a count of ten or more. Its antigen remains undetermined. No much larger clonotype is one base removed from it; base qualities were not supplied. Sequences KGHSH (CDR1) and LQKENI (CDR2) are obtained from the germline V gene. CDR3 length: 14 amino acids, cysteine to phenylalanine. Just the 42-base CDR3 DNA is kept, in frame starting at base 1. The junction carries 10 bases between V and J, which are trimmed by 2 bases and 2 bases respectively. Hyperthyroidism patients were newly diagnosed, had a disease duration of under 2 months, and were aged 18 to 65 years. Any patient with an uncontrolled infection, another autoimmune disease, pregnancy or lactation was excluded. Clinical symptoms, serum thyroxine and TRAb, thyroid ultrasound, and orbital computed tomography formed the basis for the diagnoses. For progressor patients, blood was drawn at the first diagnosis of hyperthyroidism, before any ophthalmopathy symptoms had appeared. PBMCs were separated from about 10 ml of fresh peripheral blood using Ficoll-Paque density gradient centrifugation. Progressor patients were defined as those initially diagnosed with Graves' hyperthyroidism in whom ophthalmopathy developed during follow-up. Total RNA was extracted with Trizol reagent, and quality was checked on an Agilent 2100 Bioanalyzer.

Overall results and qualifications from the work: Blood samples also contained most of the expanded thyroid clonotypes (frequency above 0.001), which suggests that blood repertoires may reflect thyroid immune responses. No statistical method was used to set the sample size in advance, and investigators knew the group allocation. A model built on a 13 V-J signature distinguished ophthalmopathy from stable hyperthyroidism, reaching 85% to 90% sensitivity and around 81% specificity in cross-validation and 80%/75% in testing. During validation, the model predicted progression to ophthalmopathy a median of approximately 7 months ahead of onset, with around 65% sensitivity and 72% to 80% specificity.

TCR beta CDR3 regions were amplified from RNA transcripts. The first round of RT-PCR for the TCR CDR3 was performed with the HTBI primer set and the Qiagen OneStep RT-PCR kit. Libraries were constructed in a second round of multiplex PCR, after which size selection and purification were carried out. The libraries were sequenced on an Illumina HiSeq2000 using paired-end 100 bp reads. As for the authors' bioinformatics: SOAPnuke was used to process the raw data, throwing out any read that contained adapters or uncalled bases, had a mean Phred below 15, or lacked an exact constant-primer or identifier match. High-quality paired reads were merged using COPE v1.2.5, and each unique nucleotide sequence was defined as a clonotype. Clonotypes were aligned to IMGT TRBV, TRBD and TRBJ reference segments using MiTCR v1.1. Analysis was restricted to V-J combinations with a frequency above 0.0001, which covered roughly 99% of repertoires. The TCS score was defined as F50 (clonal expansion) divided by E x V (chaos), with BLOSUM62-based TCRdist calculated between CDR3 peptides within each V-J. Welch's t-statistics and random forest reduced roughly 530 V-J features to 10 to 15, which were used in a naive Bayes classifier (R e1071). TCRdb reran the public reads through fastp at Q25 and MiXCR, keeping productive beta chains. Duplicate CDR3 protein sequences are folded into a single record with the most common DNA and genes. It is TCRdb's table, rather than the study itself, that gives the V and J calls and clone size. For this sample the table gives about 130,000 distinct CDR3 sequences, of which around 20% were detected only once. The ten largest clones take up about 70% of the sample.

The chain couples TRBV18 to TRBJ2-7; the D region possibly corresponds to TRBD2 (5 bases align). The specimen was blood. The clonotype originates from a woman aged 45-65 years with Graves' hyperthyroidism that later progressed to Graves' ophthalmopathy. The CDR3 reads as follows: CASSPGGLAYEQYF. The nucleotide sequence is TGTGCCAGCTCACCAGGAGGTCTGGCCTACGAGCAGTACTTC.